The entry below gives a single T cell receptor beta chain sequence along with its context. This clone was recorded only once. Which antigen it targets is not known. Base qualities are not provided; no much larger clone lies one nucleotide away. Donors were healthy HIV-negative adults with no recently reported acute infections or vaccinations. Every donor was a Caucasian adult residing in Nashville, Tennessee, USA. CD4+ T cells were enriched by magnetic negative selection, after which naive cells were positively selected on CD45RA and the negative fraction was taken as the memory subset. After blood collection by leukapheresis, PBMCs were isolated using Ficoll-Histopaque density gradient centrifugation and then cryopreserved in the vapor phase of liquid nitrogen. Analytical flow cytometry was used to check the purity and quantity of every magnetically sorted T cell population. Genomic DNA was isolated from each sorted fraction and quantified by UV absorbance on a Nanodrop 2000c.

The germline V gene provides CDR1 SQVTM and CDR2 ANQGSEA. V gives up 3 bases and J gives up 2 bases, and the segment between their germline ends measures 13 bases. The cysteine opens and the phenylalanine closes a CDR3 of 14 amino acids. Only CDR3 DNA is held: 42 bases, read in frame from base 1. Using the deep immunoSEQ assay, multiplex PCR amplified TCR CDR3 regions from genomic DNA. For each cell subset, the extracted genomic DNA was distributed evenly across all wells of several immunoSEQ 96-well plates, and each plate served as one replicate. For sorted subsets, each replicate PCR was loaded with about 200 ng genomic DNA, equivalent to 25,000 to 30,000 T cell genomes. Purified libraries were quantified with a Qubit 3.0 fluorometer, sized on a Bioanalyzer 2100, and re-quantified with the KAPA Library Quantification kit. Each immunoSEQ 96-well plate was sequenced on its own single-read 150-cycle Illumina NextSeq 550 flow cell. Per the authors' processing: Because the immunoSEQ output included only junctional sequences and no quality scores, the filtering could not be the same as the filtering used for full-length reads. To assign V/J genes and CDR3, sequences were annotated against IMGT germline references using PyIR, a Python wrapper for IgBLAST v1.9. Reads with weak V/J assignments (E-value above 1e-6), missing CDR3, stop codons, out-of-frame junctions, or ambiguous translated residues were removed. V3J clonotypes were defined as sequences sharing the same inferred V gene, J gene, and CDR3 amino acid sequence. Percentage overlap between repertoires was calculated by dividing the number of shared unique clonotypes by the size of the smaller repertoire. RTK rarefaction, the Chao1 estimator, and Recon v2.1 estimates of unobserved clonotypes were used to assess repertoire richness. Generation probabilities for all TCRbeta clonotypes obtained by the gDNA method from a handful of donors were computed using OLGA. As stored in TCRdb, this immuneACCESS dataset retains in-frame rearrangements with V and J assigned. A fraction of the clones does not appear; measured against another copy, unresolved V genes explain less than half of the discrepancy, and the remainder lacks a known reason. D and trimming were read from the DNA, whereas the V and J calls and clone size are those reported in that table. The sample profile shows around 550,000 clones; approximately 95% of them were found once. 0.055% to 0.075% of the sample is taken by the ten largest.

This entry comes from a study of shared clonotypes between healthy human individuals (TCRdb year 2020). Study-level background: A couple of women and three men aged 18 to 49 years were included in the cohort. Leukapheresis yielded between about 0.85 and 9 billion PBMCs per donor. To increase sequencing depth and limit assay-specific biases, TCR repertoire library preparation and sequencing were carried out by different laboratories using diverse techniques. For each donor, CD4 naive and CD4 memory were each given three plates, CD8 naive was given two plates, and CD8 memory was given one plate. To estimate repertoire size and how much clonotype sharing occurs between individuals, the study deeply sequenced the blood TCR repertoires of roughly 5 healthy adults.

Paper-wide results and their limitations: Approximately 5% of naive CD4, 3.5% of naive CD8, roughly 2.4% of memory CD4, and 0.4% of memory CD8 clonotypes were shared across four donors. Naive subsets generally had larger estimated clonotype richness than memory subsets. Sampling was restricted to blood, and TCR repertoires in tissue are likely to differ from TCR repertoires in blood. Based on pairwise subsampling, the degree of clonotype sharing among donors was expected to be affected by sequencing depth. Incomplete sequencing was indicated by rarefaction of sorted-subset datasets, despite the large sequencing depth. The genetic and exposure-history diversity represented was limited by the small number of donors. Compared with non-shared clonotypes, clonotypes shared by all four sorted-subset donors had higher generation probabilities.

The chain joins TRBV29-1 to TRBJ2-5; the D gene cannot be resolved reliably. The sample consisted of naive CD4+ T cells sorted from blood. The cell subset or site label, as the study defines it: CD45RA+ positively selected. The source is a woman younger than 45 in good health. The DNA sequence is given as TGCAGCGTTGAGTTGGCAGAGATACAAGAGACCCAGTACTTC. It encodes CSVELAEIQETQYF.